One and the same sample provided the 22 T cell receptor beta chains below, sequenced in a study of cytomegalovirus exposure and HLA in healthy donors. Primers: 60 Vbeta forward and 13 Jbeta reverse. Repertoires were generated with immunoSEQ multiplex PCR, while TCRdb's copy carries only in-frame clones and drops some. Of roughly 100,000 clones in the sample, around 75% were seen once. The sequencing sample was made of PBMCs. Every receptor here comes from a man aged 25 to 45 in good health and CMV-seronegative.

CDR3 amino acids: CASSEGGGTQYF. CDR3 coding DNA: TGCGCCAGCAGTGAAGGGGGGGGTACGCAGTATTTT. The rearrangement links TRBV10-2 to TRBJ2-3, with D perhaps TRBD2 (7 bases). The CDR3 spans 12 residues. The V end lost 3 bases, the J end lost 8 bases, and 9 bases lay between the germline ends. Germline-derived CDR1 and CDR2 are WSHSY and SAAADI.

The rearrangement joins TRBV29-1 to TRBJ2-7; D possibly corresponds to TRBD1 (6 bases). In germline, CDR1 is SQVTM, CDR2 ANQGSEA. V was cut by 0 bases and J by 0 bases, with 15 bases left in between. The CDR3 runs to 16 residues. CDR3: CSVEELRDKDSYEQYF. The CDR3 coding sequence is TGCAGCGTTGAAGAACTCCGGGACAAAGACTCCTACGAGCAGTACTTC.

V usage is TRBV18 and J usage is TRBJ2-3; possibly TRBD1 for D (6 bases). With 3 bases removed from V and 1 base from J, the gap between germline ends came to 11 bases. The CDR3 contains 15 residues. Germline loops: CDR1 KGHSH, CDR2 LQKENI. The CDR3 protein is CASSPGQPGTDTQYF. The CDR3 coding sequence is TGTGCCAGCTCACCGGGACAACCTGGCACAGATACGCAGTATTTT.

The chain carries TRBV7-9 and TRBJ2-4, with 8 bases lining up with TRBD1. V dropped 6 bases and J dropped 6; count of bases not matched to a gene: 7. There are 14 residues in the CDR3. Looked up from germline, CDR1 is SEHNR and CDR2 is FQNEAQ (reference sequence). CDR3 bases: TGTGCCAGCAGTCCAAATACAGGGGGAAACATTCAGTACTTC. Its translation is CASSPNTGGNIQYF.

The chain links TRBV7-2 to TRBJ1-2; no clear D gene. The CDR3 loop spans 11 amino acids. Germline CDR1 is SGHTA and CDR2 is FQGNSA. V dropped 4 bases and J dropped 8 bases, with 8 bases sitting between them. CDR3: CASSSYSGYTF. The CDR3 DNA sequence: TGTGCCAGCAGCTCCTACAGCGGCTACACCTTC.

The J gene is TRBJ2-7, the V gene TRBV5-1; 7 nucleotides align to TRBD1. The CDR3 totals 13 residues. Trimming removed 5 bases from V and 4 bases from J; junction bases left unmatched: 6. The germline V gene has CDR1 SGHRS and CDR2 YFSETQ. In DNA, the CDR3 is TGCGCCAGCAGATCGGGACAGTTTTACGAGCAGTACTTC. Residues: CASRSGQFYEQYF.

J is TRBJ1-1 and V is TRBV28; D gene uncertain. CDR3 length: 14 residues. CDR1 and CDR2 from the germline V gene are MDHEN and SYDVKM. The germline V and J ends were trimmed by 3 bases and 1 base, with 9 bases remaining between them. In nucleotides, the CDR3 is TGTGCCAGCAGTTTCAGCGGGGAGAACACTGAAGCTTTCTTT. Translated: CASSFSGENTEAFF. Full variable domain (missing parts from reference TRBV28 and TRBJ1-1): DVKVTQSSRYLVKRTGEKVFLECVQDMDHENMFWYRQDPGLGLRLIYFSYDVKMKEKGDIPEGYSVSREKKERFSLILESASTNQTSMYLCASSFSGENTEAFFGQGTRLTVV.

This clone was detected only once. In DNA form, the CDR3 reads TGTGCCAGCTCACCCCCCGGAGCTCCGGTGGTGGAGCAGTACTTC. It is translated as CASSPPGAPVVEQYF. The chain links TRBV18 to TRBJ2-7, with D uncertain. Trimming shortened V by 3 bases and J by 7 bases, and 19 bases separated the two germline ends. Germline V gene sequence: CDR1 KGHSH, CDR2 LQKENI. The length of the CDR3 is 15 residues.

The chain carries TRBV20-1 and TRBJ2-1; D not certain. This CDR3 comprises 11 residues. Trimming pared 5 bases from V and 5 bases from J, leaving 7 bases between. Germline V gene lookup returns CDR1 DFQATT and CDR2 SNEGSKA (reference sequence). The chain's CDR3 is CSAPGDNEQFF. CDR3 DNA: TGCAGTGCTCCAGGCGACAATGAGCAGTTCTTC.

This sequence joins TRBV4-3 and TRBJ1-2; 7 nucleotides match TRBD1. V shed 2 bases, J shed 4 bases, and the junction held 4 bases outside the gene matches. Per germline, CDR1 LGHNA and CDR2 YSLEER. The CDR3 is 14 residues long. The CDR3 loop is CASSQQQGTYGYTF. DNA of the CDR3: TGCGCCAGCAGCCAACAACAGGGGACCTATGGCTACACCTTC.

The chain uses TRBV6-5 and TRBJ2-2; possible D gene TRBD1, 5 bases. Germline lookup yields CDR1 MNHEY and CDR2 SVGAGI. V was pared by 5 bases and J by 4 bases, with 11 bases between. The CDR3 spans 14 residues. CDR3 DNA sequence: TGTGCCAGCAGTACGACAGTTTTCACCGGGGAGCTGTTTTTT. Translating it yields CASSTTVFTGELFF.

The J gene is TRBJ2-1, the V gene TRBV13; 7 bases align to TRBD2. With V trimmed by 3 bases and J by 4 bases, 6 bases remained unmatched. CDR3 length: 15 residues. Germline loops: CDR1 PRHDT, CDR2 FYEKMQ (reference sequence). The DNA for the CDR3 is TGTGCCAGCAGCTTTAGTACTAGCGAGTACAATGAGCAGTTCTTC. Amino acid sequence: CASSFSTSEYNEQFF.

The chain uses TRBV5-1 and TRBJ2-1; possible D gene TRBD1, 6 bases. V shed 4 bases and J shed 0 bases, with 11 bases lying between them. The CDR3 length is 15 residues. Germline assignment: CDR1 SGHRS and CDR2 YFSETQ. In nucleotides, the CDR3 is TGCGCCAGCAGCCCCGGACAGAGCTCCTACAATGAGCAGTTCTTC. It codes for CASSPGQSSYNEQFF.

Concerning this clone itself: The same CDR3 also results from other DNA sequences found in this sample. The CDR3 reads CASSLEAGEEQFF. The CDR3 nucleotides are TGCGCCAGCAGCTTGGAGGCGGGAGAAGAGCAGTTCTTC. This chain connects TRBV5-1 to TRBJ2-1; 7 positions match TRBD2. Germline assignment: CDR1 SGHRS and CDR2 YFSETQ. J gave up 10 bases and V 0 bases, and 4 bases lay outside the gene matches. CDR3 length: 13 amino acids.

This chain connects TRBV5-1 to TRBJ2-7; D gene uncertain. V was trimmed by 0 bases and J by 3 bases, leaving 13 bases between them. The germline V gene encodes CDR1 SGHRS and CDR2 YFSETQ. CDR3 length: 15 amino acids. CDR3 coding DNA: TGCGCCAGCAGCTTGGCGGCAGGCCAACTCTACGAGCAGTACTTC. Its translation: CASSLAAGQLYEQYF. Supplemented by reference TRBV5-1 and TRBJ2-7, the full variable domain reads KAGVTQTPRYLIKTRGQQVTLSCSPISGHRSVSWYQQTPGQGLQFLFEYFSETQRNKGNFPGRFSGRQFSNSRSEMNVSTLELGDSALYLCASSLAAGQLYEQYFGPGTRLTVT.

The chain employs TRBV7-2 and TRBJ2-2; D remains ambiguous. Germline CDR1 reads SGHTA; CDR2 reads FQGNSA. The V end was cut by 0 bases, the J end by 5 bases, with 4 bases between. This CDR3 has 13 amino acids. CDR3 DNA sequence: TGTGCCAGCAGCTTAGCCCGGACCGGGGAGCTGTTTTTT. It encodes CASSLARTGELFF.

This clone has only one observation. The chain couples TRBV9 to TRBJ2-3, with TRBD2 matching 7 bases. The V gene end was trimmed by 0 bases and the J gene end by 5 bases; junction bases not matched to a gene: 6. Germline-derived CDR1 and CDR2 are SGDLS and YYNGEE. CDR3 length equals 15 residues. The CDR3 nucleotides are TGTGCCAGCAGCGTAGAACGGGGGGAGGAAGATACGCAGTATTTT. Residues: CASSVERGEEDTQYF.

A few counts support this clone. The chain carries TRBV10-1 and TRBJ2-3; D is unclear. Germline CDR1 is WNHNN and CDR2 is SYGVQD (reference sequence). The CDR3 totals 13 residues. Trimming took off 6 bases at V and 0 bases at J, with 7 bases between the two ends. DNA of the CDR3: TGCGCCAGCAGCTTGTCCAGCACAGATACGCAGTATTTT. It yields the protein CASSLSSTDTQYF.

The chain recombines TRBV6-5 with TRBJ2-4; 7 nucleotides line up with TRBD1. Per germline, CDR1 MNHEY and CDR2 SVGAGI. V trimming: 6 bases; J trimming: 1 base; junction bases outside the gene matches: 3. The CDR3 spans 14 residues. DNA for the CDR3: TGTGCCAGCAGGCGCAGGGGGGCCAAAAACATTCAGTACTTC. Translated, it gives CASRRRGAKNIQYF.

This rearrangement joins TRBV7-9 to TRBJ1-2, with D possibly TRBD1 on 6 matching bases. V was pared by 3 bases and J by 8 bases, with 13 bases between. Looked up from germline, CDR1 is SEHNR and CDR2 is FQNEAQ (reference sequence). This CDR3 spans 13 amino acids. The CDR3, as DNA: TGTGCCAGCAGCTTGGGGGAGACAGGCGGCTACACCTTC. Residues: CASSLGETGGYTF.

The chain couples TRBV9 to TRBJ2-1; 13 positions agree with TRBD2. The germline gives CDR1 SGDLS, CDR2 YYNGEE. V lost 3 bases and J lost 4; bases outside the gene matches: 4. This CDR3 spans 16 amino acids. CDR3 region: CASSALTSGRYNEQFF. The CDR3 DNA is TGTGCCAGCAGCGCTCTGACTAGCGGGAGGTACAATGAGCAGTTCTTC. The complete variable domain, with remaining parts taken from reference TRBV9 and TRBJ2-1, reads DSGVTQTPKHLITATGQRVTLRCSPRSGDLSVYWYQQSLDQGLQFLIQYYNGEERAKGNILERFSAQQFPDLHSELNLSSLELGDSALYFCASSALTSGRYNEQFFGPGTRLTVL.

V and J are TRBV5-1 and TRBJ2-3; 7 bases agree with TRBD2. J lost 2 bases, V lost 1 base, and 4 bases had no gene match. The CDR3 has 15 residues. Germline-derived CDR1 and CDR2 are SGHRS and YFSETQ. CDR3 nucleotides: TGCGCCAGCAGCTTGAGCGGGGACCTCACAGATACGCAGTATTTT. Translated: CASSLSGDLTDTQYF.